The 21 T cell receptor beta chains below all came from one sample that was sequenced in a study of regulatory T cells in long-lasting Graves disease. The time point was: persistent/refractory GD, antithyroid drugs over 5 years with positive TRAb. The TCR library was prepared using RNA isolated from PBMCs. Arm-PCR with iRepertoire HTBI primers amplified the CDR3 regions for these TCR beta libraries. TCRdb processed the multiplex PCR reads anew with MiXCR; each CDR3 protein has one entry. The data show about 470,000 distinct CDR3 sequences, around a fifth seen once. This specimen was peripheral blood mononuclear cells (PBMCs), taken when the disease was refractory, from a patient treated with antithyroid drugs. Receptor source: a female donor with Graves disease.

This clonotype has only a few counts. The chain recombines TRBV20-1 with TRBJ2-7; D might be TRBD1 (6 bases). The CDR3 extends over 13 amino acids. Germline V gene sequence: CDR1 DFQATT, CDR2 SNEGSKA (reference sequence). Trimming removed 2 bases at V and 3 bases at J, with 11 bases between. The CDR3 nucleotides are TGCAGTGCTAGACACAGGGTGCTCTACGAGCAGTACTTC. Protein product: CSARHRVLYEQYF.

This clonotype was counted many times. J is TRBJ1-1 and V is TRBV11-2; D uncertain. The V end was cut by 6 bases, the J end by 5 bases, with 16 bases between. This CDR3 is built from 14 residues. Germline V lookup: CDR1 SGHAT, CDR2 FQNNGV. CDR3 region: CASRPTVGRTEAFF. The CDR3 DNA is TGTGCCAGCAGGCCCACGGTAGGGAGGACTGAAGCTTTCTTT.

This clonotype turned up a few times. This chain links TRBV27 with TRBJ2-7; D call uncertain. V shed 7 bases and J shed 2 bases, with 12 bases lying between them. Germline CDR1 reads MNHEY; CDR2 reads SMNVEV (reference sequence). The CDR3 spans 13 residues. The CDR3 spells CASMASPAYEQYF. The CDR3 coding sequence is TGTGCCAGCATGGCTAGTCCGGCCTACGAGCAGTACTTC.

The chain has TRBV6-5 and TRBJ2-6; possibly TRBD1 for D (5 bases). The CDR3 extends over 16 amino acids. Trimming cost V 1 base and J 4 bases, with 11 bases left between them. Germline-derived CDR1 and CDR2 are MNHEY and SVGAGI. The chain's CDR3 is CASSYYWGEGANVLTF. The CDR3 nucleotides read TGTGCCAGCAGTTACTATTGGGGCGAGGGGGCCAACGTCCTGACTTTC.

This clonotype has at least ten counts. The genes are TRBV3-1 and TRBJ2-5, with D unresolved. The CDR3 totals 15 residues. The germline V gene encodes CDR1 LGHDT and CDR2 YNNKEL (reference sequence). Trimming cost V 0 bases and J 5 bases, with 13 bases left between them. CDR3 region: CASSQDVGSGETQYF. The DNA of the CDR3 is TGTGCCAGCAGCCAAGATGTGGGCTCCGGGGAGACCCAGTACTTC.

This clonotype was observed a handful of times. The CDR3 reads CSVRDNSNQPQHF. The CDR3 bases are TGCAGCGTTAGGGACAATAGCAATCAGCCCCAGCATTTT. This chain links TRBV29-1 with TRBJ1-5; maybe TRBD1 (6 bases). This CDR3 region has 13 residues. Germline CDR1 SQVTM, CDR2 ANQGSEA. V shed 5 bases and J shed 0 bases, with 8 bases lying between them.

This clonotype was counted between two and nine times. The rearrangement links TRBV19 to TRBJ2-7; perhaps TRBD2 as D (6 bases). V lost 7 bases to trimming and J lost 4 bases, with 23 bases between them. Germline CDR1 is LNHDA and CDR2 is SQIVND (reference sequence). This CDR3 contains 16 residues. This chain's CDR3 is CASNSIGREVDYEQYF. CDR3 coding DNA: TGTGCCAGTAACTCCATCGGGCGGGAAGTTGATTACGAGCAGTACTTC. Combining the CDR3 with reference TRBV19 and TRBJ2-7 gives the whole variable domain DGGITQSPKYLFRKEGQNVTLSCEQNLNHDAMYWYRQDPGQGLRLIYYSQIVNDFQKGDIAEGYSVSREKKESFPLTVTSAQKNPTAFYLCASNSIGREVDYEQYFGPGTRLTVT.

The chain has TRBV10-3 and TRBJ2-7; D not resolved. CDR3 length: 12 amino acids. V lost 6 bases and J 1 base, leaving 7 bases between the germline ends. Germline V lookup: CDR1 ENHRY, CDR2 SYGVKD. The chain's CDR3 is CAIRDQSYEQYF. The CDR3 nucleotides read TGTGCCATCAGGGACCAGTCCTACGAGCAGTACTTC.

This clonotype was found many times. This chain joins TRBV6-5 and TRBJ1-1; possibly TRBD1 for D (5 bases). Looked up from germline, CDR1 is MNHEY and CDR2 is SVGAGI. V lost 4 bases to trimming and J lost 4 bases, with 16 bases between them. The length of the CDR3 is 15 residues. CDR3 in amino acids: CASSWEPLRVTEAFF. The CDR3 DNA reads TGTGCCAGCAGTTGGGAGCCTCTCAGGGTCACTGAAGCTTTCTTT.

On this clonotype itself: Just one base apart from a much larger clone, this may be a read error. The CDR3 DNA is TGTGTCAGCAGTTTATGGTGGCAGGGGGTTGGTATTGTGGAAAAACTGTTTTTT. It codes for CVSSLWWQGVGIVEKLFF. The rearrangement links TRBV28 to TRBJ1-4, with 7 bases fitting TRBD1. The CDR3 contains 18 residues. Per germline, CDR1 MDHEN and CDR2 SYDVKM.

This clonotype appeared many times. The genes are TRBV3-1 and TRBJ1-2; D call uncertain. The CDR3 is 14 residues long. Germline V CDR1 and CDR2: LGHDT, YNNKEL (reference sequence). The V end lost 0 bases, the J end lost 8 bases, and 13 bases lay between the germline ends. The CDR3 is CASSQEALPRGYTF. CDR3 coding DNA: TGTGCCAGCAGCCAAGAAGCACTACCAAGGGGCTACACCTTC. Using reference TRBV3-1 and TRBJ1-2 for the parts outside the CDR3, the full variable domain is DTAVSQTPKYLVTQMGNDKSIKCEQNLGHDTMYWYKQDSKKFLKIMFSYNNKELIINETVPNRFSPKSPDKAHLNLHINSLELGDSAVYFCASSQEALPRGYTFGSGTRLTVV.

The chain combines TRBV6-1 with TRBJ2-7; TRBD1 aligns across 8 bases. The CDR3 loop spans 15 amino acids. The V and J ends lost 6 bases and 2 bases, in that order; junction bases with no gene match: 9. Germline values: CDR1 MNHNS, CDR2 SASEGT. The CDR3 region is CASRFNVQGAYEQYF. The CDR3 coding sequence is TGTGCCAGCAGATTCAACGTACAGGGGGCCTACGAGCAGTACTTC.

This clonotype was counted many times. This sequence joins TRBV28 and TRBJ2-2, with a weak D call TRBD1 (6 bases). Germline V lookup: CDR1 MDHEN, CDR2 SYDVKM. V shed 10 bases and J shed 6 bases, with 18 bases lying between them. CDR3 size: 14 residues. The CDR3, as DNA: TGTGCCATCAAGGACAGCGTGGGGGCCGGGGAGCTGTTTTTT. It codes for CAIKDSVGAGELFF.

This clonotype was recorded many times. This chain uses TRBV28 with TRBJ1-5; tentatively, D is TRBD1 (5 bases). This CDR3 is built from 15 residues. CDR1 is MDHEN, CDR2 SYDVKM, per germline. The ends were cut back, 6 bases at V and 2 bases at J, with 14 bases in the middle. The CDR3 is CASSLRDGGNQPQHF. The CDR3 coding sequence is TGTGCCAGCAGCCTCAGGGATGGGGGCAATCAGCCCCAGCATTTT.

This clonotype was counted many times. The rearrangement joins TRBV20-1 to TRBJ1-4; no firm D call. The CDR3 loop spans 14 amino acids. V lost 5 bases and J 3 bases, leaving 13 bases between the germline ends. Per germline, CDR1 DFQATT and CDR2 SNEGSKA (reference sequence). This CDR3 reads CSAADVGANEKLFF. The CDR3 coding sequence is TGCAGTGCTGCTGATGTCGGGGCTAATGAAAAACTGTTTTTT.

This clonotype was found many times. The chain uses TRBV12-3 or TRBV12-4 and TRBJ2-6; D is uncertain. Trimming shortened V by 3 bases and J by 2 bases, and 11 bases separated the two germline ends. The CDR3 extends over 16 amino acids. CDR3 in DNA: TGTGCCAGCAGTTTGGTAGGGATCGCTGGGGCCAACGTCCTGACTTTC. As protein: CASSLVGIAGANVLTF.

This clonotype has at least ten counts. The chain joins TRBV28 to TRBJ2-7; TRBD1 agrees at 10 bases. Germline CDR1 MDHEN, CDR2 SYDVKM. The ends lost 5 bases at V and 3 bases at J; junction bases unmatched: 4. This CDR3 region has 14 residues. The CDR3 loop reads CASSRDRGYYEQYF. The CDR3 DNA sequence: TGTGCCAGCAGTCGGGACAGGGGTTACTACGAGCAGTACTTC.

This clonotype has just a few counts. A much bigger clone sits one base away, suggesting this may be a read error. The CDR3 region has the DNA TGTGCCGGCACTACGGGACAGGCCTATGGCTACACCTTC. Translating gives CAGTTGQAYGYTF. J is TRBJ1-2 and V is TRBV12-3 or TRBV12-4, with 8 positions matching TRBD1. The CDR3 consists of 13 residues. Losses at the gene ends were 11 bases for V and 4 bases for J; bases not matched to a gene: 9.

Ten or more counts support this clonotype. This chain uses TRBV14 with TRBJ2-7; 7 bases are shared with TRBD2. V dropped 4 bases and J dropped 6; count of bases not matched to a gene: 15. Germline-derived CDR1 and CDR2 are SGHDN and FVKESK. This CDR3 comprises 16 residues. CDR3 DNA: TGTGCCAGCAGCCCCCCGACTAGCACTAAGTGGGGCGAGCAGTACTTC. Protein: CASSPPTSTKWGEQYF.

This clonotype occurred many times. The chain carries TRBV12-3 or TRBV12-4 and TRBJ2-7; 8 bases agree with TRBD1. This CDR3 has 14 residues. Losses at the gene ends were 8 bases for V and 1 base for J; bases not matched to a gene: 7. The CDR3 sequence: CASGAGTGSYEQYF. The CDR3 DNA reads TGTGCCAGCGGGGCCGGGACAGGATCCTACGAGCAGTACTTC.

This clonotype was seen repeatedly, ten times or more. The CDR3 DNA follows: TGCAGTGCTAGAGATCGGGGAGGCTTCGGGGGTCAGGGGCGGAACACTGAAGCTTTCTTT. It encodes CSARDRGGFGGQGRNTEAFF. The chain joins TRBV20-1 to TRBJ1-1; maybe TRBD1 (6 bases). The germline V gene has CDR1 DFQATT and CDR2 SNEGSKA (reference sequence). There are 20 residues in the CDR3. Trimming removed 0 bases from V and 1 base from J, with 27 bases in between.